These 21 T cell receptor delta chains were sequenced from one sample in a study of γδ T cells in repeated Plasmodium falciparum infection. TCRdb re-called clones from the multiplex PCR reads using CATT. The sample has tens of thousands of delta-chain clones; roughly 1.8% are singletons. Bulk repertoires came from Vgamma9/Vdelta2+ or Vdelta2-negative gammadelta T cells flow-sorted from PBMC. Sequencing was done on a sample of gamma-delta T cells from blood. All receptors come from a pool of human donors (malaria-infected and uninfected, not separated).

As regards this clone: The TCRdb protein comes from a much larger clone and disagrees with this DNA's translation at residue 6, likely due to a read error; the protein given here is derived from the DNA. The J gene has no call, while the V gene is TRDV1; the table's D call, TRDD3, has no DNA check behind it. CDR1 and CDR2 from the germline V gene are TSWWSYY and QGS. The CDR3 loop spans 21 amino acids. In DNA, the CDR3 is TGTGCTCTTGGGCCATTTTACCCTGGGGGATACGCTTGGTCCTACACCGATAAGCTCATCTTT. Its translation is CALGPFYPGGYAWSYTDKLIF.

The sample holds a few counts of this clone. The protein TCRdb lists belongs to a much larger clone and differs from this DNA's translation at residue 16, which points to a read error; the protein shown is made from the DNA. The gene calls are TRDV3 and TRDJ1; 9 bases align to TRDD3. This CDR3 spans 19 amino acids. Germline loops: CDR1 TVYSNPD, CDR2 GDNSRS (reference sequence). The CDR3 sequence: CAYFRGPYWGNPATDELIF. CDR3 coding DNA: TGTGCCTACTTTAGGGGCCCTTACTGGGGGAATCCCGCCACCGATGAACTCATCTTT.

Concerning this clone: TCRdb lists the protein of a much larger clone for this DNA, which differs at residue 14, so this is likely a read error; the protein given here is translated from the DNA itself. The V call is TRDV1, the J call TRDJ1, with TRDD3 matching 8 bases. Looked up from germline, CDR1 is TSWWSYY and CDR2 is QGS. The CDR3 loop spans 16 amino acids. In DNA form, the CDR3 reads TGTGCTCTTGGGGAACTGAGGGATACGGGTACCGATAAATTCATCTTT. Translated: CALGELRDTGTDKFIF.

This clone was seen more than once but under ten times. The protein recorded in TCRdb matches a much larger clone and deviates from this DNA's translation at residue 22, suggesting a read error; the protein here is obtained by translating the DNA. The chain couples TRDV1 to TRDJ1; 12 nucleotides align to TRDD3. The CDR3 runs 24 residues. Per germline, CDR1 TSWWSYY and CDR2 QGS. CDR3 bases: TGTGCTCTTGGGGAGCTTCCTAGGTCTTGGGGCCGAGCTACTGGGGGATACCCCACCGATAAACGCATCTTT. Its translation is CALGELPRSWGRATGGYPTDKRIF.

The sample holds a few counts of this clone. A read error is likely here: a far larger clone is one base away. Other DNA variants within this sample encode the same CDR3. V is TRDV1 and J is TRDJ1, with D hard to call. V lost 3 bases to trimming and J lost 0 bases, with 23 bases between them. The CDR3 loop spans 19 amino acids. The V gene's germline CDR1 is TSWWSYY and CDR2 QGS. The CDR3 DNA reads as TGTGCTCTTGGGGAGCCTAGTAGTCTAGGGGTCCACCACACCGATAAACTCATCTTT. This codes for CALGEPSSLGVHHTDKLIF.

This clone turned up a few times. TCRdb's entry gives the protein of a much larger clone, which mismatches this DNA's translation at residue 20, likely from a read error; the protein reported here is translated from the DNA. This chain joins TRDV3 and TRDJ1; the match to TRDD3 covers 10 bases. Germline-derived CDR1 and CDR2 are TVYSNPD and GDNSRS (reference sequence). The CDR3 length is 21 residues. The CDR3 bases are TGTGCCTTTATGGCCCTACGATATACTGGGGGATCACCCTCACGAACCTCTAAACTCACCTTT. Amino acids: CAFMALRYTGGSPSRTSKLTF.

This clone appeared many times. The protein TCRdb gives is from a much larger clone and does not agree with this DNA's translation at residue 13, likely a read error; the protein shown here comes from the DNA. The chain employs TRDV1 and TRDJ1, with D perhaps being TRDD2 or TRDD3 (7 bases each). TCRdb does not report a J gene; here it was assigned by matching the DNA to germline references. Germline assignment: CDR1 TSWWSYY and CDR2 QGS. This CDR3 has 21 residues. The V end was cut by 5 bases, the J end by 4 bases, with 35 bases between. The CDR3 loop reads CALGNLIPTTMYRGIVDKLIF. The CDR3 coding sequence is TGTGCTCTTGGGAACCTAATTCCTACGACAATGTACCGGGGGATCGTCGATAAACTCATCTTT.

This clone was picked up many times. TCRdb's protein, taken from a much larger clone, differs from this DNA's translation at residue 9, likely owing to a read error; the protein displayed comes from the DNA. The chain recombines TRDV1 with TRDJ1, with 12 bases matching TRDD3. Germline V lookup: CDR1 TSWWSYY, CDR2 QGS. CDR3 length: 18 residues. CDR3 in DNA: TGTGCCCTTGGGAGCGCCAAGGGGACCTGGGGGATACGAAGTAAACTCATCTTT. Translated: CALGSAKGTWGIRSKLIF.

This clone was counted many times. The rearrangement uses TRDV1 and TRDJ2; D not resolved. The CDR3 spans 17 residues. Germline CDR1 and CDR2: TSWWSYY and QGS. V was pared by 3 bases and J by 8 bases, with 22 bases between. For the CDR3, the DNA is TGTGCTCTTGGGGACACCCACGCGTCCTCAGTACCGGCACAACTCTTCTTT. This codes for CALGDTHASSVPAQLFF.

This clone was found many times. This may be a read error, as it is one base from a much larger clone. Other DNA sequences in the sample encode the same CDR3. The chain is built from TRDV3 and TRDJ1; D is unresolved. The CDR3 consists of 17 residues. With 4 bases removed from V and 4 bases from J, the gap between germline ends came to 28 bases. Per the germline V gene, CDR1 is TVYSNPD and CDR2 is GDNSRS (reference sequence). CDR3 coding DNA: TGTGCCTCCCCACGGACCGGGGTATTGACCAAAAGCGATAAACTCATCTTT. Its protein product is CASPRTGVLTKSDKLIF.

This clone has a handful of counts. It is likely a read error: a sequence one base away is far more abundant. The V call is TRDV2, the J call TRDJ1, with TRDD3 matching 13 bases. No J gene is reported in TCRdb; it was inferred here by comparing the DNA with germline. The CDR3 loop spans 23 amino acids. CDR1 is GEAIGNYY, CDR2 EKD, per germline. In DNA, the CDR3 is TGCGCCTGTGACGCCGCGACTGCCTTCCCCCGTACTGGGGGATACGGGTACACCGATAAACTCATCTTT. This gives the protein CACDAATAFPRTGGYGYTDKLIF.

This clone was observed at least ten times. At one of its ends the junction is not consistent with the germline gene, which may arise from a read error. The sample holds other DNA sequences that translate to the same CDR3. CDR3 amino acids: CALGEQGLKRGRGIPYTDKLIF. The CDR3 DNA reads TGTGCTCTTGGGGAACAGGGATTAAAGCGAGGGAGGGGGATACCGTACACCGATAAGCTCATCTTT. The gene calls are TRDV1 and TRDJ1; 9 bases are a match to TRDD3. Germline V lookup: CDR1 TSWWSYY, CDR2 QGS. This CDR3 is built from 22 residues.

Concerning this clone: The protein that TCRdb holds for this DNA derives from a much larger clone and differs from the translated DNA at residue 9, which likely indicates a read error; the protein shown here is translated from the DNA. The chain joins TRDV2 to TRDJ1; 8 bases agree with TRDD3. In the absence of a J gene in TCRdb, the DNA was matched to germline to assign it here. CDR1 and CDR2 from the germline V gene are GEAIGNYY and EKD. This CDR3 spans 13 amino acids. Unmatched junction bases numbered 3, after V lost 1 base and J lost 6 bases. The CDR3 DNA reads TGTGCCTGTGACACACTGGGGGGTAATAAACTCATCTTT. Translated, it gives CACDTLGGNKLIF.

This clone was detected only a few times. One base separates it from a far larger clone, so it is likely a read error. Other DNA sequences in the sample encode the same CDR3. The rearrangement uses TRDV1 and TRDJ1; 8 bases map to TRDD3. This CDR3 has 21 amino acids. The germline CDR1 and CDR2 sequences are TSWWSYY and QGS. Trimming removed 2 bases from V and 0 bases from J; junction bases left unmatched: 20. The CDR3 DNA reads TGTGCTCTTGGGGAATGCCACCTAGACCGCGGGGGATATGGGTACACCGATAAACTCATCTTT. This sequence encodes CALGECHLDRGGYGYTDKLIF.

Comments on this clone: One base separates it from a far larger clone, so it is likely a read error. This same CDR3 is encoded by further DNA sequences in the sample. The V gene went uncalled, while the J gene is TRDJ1; the table calls TRDD3, which could not be checked here. CDR3 length equals 21 residues. The CDR3 sequence: CALGEQAFNWLLGDTTDKLIF. The CDR3 bases are TGTGCTCTTGGGGAACAGGCTTTCAATTGGCTGCTGGGAGATACAACCGATAAACTCATCTTT.

This clone was detected many times. The protein held in TCRdb is that of a much larger clone and does not match this DNA's translation at residue 9, likely because of a read error; the protein shown is translated from the DNA. V and J are TRDV1 and TRDJ1; no clear D. In the absence of a J gene in TCRdb, the DNA was matched to germline to assign it here. Per the germline V gene, CDR1 is TSWWSYY and CDR2 is QGS. This CDR3 is 17 amino acids long. The V end was cut by 2 bases, the J end by 6 bases, with 22 bases between. CDR3 amino acids: CALGEITALTVLYKLIF. CDR3 nucleotide sequence: TGTGCTCTTGGGGAAATTACGGCCCTTACTGTATTGTATAAACTCATCTTT.

This clone was seen many times. The protein TCRdb lists belongs to a much larger clone and differs from this DNA's translation at residue 11, which points to a read error; the protein shown is made from the DNA. V is TRDV1 and J is TRDJ1; D is uncertain. Because TCRdb records no J gene, it was assigned here through a match of the DNA to germline. V lost 3 bases to trimming and J lost 4 bases, with 21 bases between them. This CDR3 contains 17 residues. CDR1 is TSWWSYY, CDR2 QGS, per germline. This CDR3 is CALGDTFQGGCNDKLIF. The CDR3 DNA reads TGTGCTCTTGGGGATACATTCCAGGGAGGGTGCAACGATAAACTCATCTTT.

This clone was detected only a few times. TCRdb's protein for this DNA is that of a much larger clone and differs from the translation at residue 16, likely a read error; the protein shown is the DNA translation. The chain's CDR3 is CALGELRPPSSLAGGCRTDKLIF. CDR3 coding DNA: TGTGCTCTTGGGGAACTACGGCCCCCTTCCTCTCTGGCTGGGGGATGCAGGACCGATAAACTCATCTTT. V is TRDV1 and J is TRDJ1; TRDD3 agrees at 9 bases. This CDR3 comprises 23 residues. V dropped 0 bases and J dropped 2; count of bases not matched to a gene: 25. Germline CDR1 is TSWWSYY and CDR2 is QGS.

Comment on this clone: A read error is likely here: a far larger clone is one base away. Other DNA sequences in this specimen translate into the identical CDR3. The V gene is TRDV2, but the J gene lacks a call; the table's D call of TRDD3 was not tested on the DNA. The CDR3 length is 13 residues. CDR1 and CDR2 from the germline V gene are GEAIGNYY and EKD. The CDR3 is CAAGGIGTDKLIF. CDR3 in DNA: TGTGCAGCCGGGGGAATTGGGACCGATAAACTCATCTTC.

This clone was counted only a few times. The TCRdb protein, from a much larger clone, departs from this DNA's translation at residue 3, likely by read error; the protein shown derives from the DNA. This chain links TRDV1 with TRDJ1, with 7 bases matching TRDD3. Here the J gene came from matching the DNA to germline, since TCRdb omits it. Per germline, CDR1 TSWWSYY and CDR2 QGS. CDR3 length equals 20 residues. The chain's CDR3 is CAPGELVPSKWGTYTDKLIF. In DNA, the CDR3 is TGTGCTCCTGGGGAACTAGTACCCTCCAAGTGGGGGACGTACACCGATAAACTCATCTTT.

Note on this clone: A single base is all that separates this from a far larger clone, so a read error is likely. The sample has other DNA sequences that encode this CDR3 too. V usage is TRDV1 and J usage is TRDJ1, with 11 positions matching TRDD3. This CDR3 has 21 amino acids. From germline, CDR1 is TSWWSYY and CDR2 QGS. The CDR3 reads CALGEQLVGWGIQGGTDKLIF. CDR3 bases: TGTGCTCTTGGGGAACAACTTGTCGGCTGGGGGATACAGGGGGGTACCGATAAGCTCATCTTT.